This T cell receptor (beta chain) was recovered during a study of OX40 agonist ivuxolimab in advanced cancers. With respect to this clone: What it binds is not known.

Profiled with immunoSEQ multiplex PCR; TCRdb holds only in-frame clones, not every one. The sample lists 100,000 to 140,000 clones; less than 95% were seen once. Study-wide results and caveats: By week 6 at 0.1 to 3.0 mg/kg, blood CD4+ and CD8+ T cells had expanded clonally. CD8+ T cells were the subset that, on average, had more expanded clones than CD4+.

The CDR3 runs 21 residues. The J segment lost 0 bases and the V segment lost 6 bases, leaving 17 bases of the junction unmatched. Germline V CDR1 and CDR2: MDHEN, SYDVKM. The sequenced sample was CD4+ or CD8+ T cells sorted from blood, obtained in a trial of the OX40 agonist ivuxolimab. The receptor's source is an adult with an advanced solid tumor such as melanoma, head and neck, liver or kidney cancer. The chain joins TRBV28 to TRBJ2-1, with TRBD2 matching over 13 bases. The chain's CDR3 is CASRSDRPGTSGKSSYNEQFF. The CDR3 bases are TGTGCCAGCAGATCCGACAGACCCGGGACTAGCGGGAAGAGCTCCTACAATGAGCAGTTCTTC.